Included here is one TCR beta chain sequence, with context. The data originate from a study of cytomegalovirus exposure and HLA in healthy donors. 60 Vbeta and 13 Jbeta primers were used in PCR. Generated by immunoSEQ multiplex PCR, the TCRdb table keeps only in-frame clones and is missing some. The data show fewer than 250,000 clones, under 80% seen once. All donors participated as healthy donors of bone marrow. V shed 3 bases, J shed 3 bases, and the junction held 1 base outside the gene matches. Germline-derived CDR1 and CDR2 are LNHDA and SQIVND (reference sequence). The CDR3 spans 14 residues. Sequenced input: PBMCs. The sequence was obtained from a man aged 25 to 40 in good health and CMV-seropositive. The V and J genes are TRBV19 and TRBJ2-3; 9 nucleotides match TRBD2. The CDR3 loop is CASSISGSTDTQYF. The CDR3 DNA is TGTGCCAGTAGTATTAGCGGGAGTACAGATACGCAGTATTTT.